One sample yielded the 27 T cell receptor beta chains listed below, sequenced in a study of T cell responses to AZD1222 COVID-19 vaccine. Sequencing used immunoSEQ multiplex PCR; TCRdb keeps in-frame clones, though not all of them. The sample shows about 60,000 clones, roughly 84% of them seen only once. The sample consisted of peripheral blood, taken on day 0 of AZD1222 vaccination. The receptors were gathered from an adult in good health.

The chain joins TRBV6-5 to TRBJ2-7, with 12 bases that match TRBD1. The germline CDR1 and CDR2 sequences are MNHEY and SVGAGI. The CDR3 is 15 amino acids. V gave up 6 bases and J gave up 3 bases; unmatched junction bases: 6. CDR3 amino acids: CASSSGTGGDYEQYF. The CDR3 DNA sequence: TGTGCCAGCAGCTCCGGGACAGGGGGCGACTACGAGCAGTACTTC.

The chain is built from TRBV5-1 and TRBJ1-2, with D perhaps TRBD1 (5 bases). Germline CDR1 reads SGHRS; CDR2 reads YFSETQ. Trimming pared 0 bases from V and 3 bases from J, leaving 9 bases between. The CDR3 is 14 residues long. The CDR3: CASSLGGEYYGYTF. CDR3 sequence (DNA): TGCGCCAGCAGCTTGGGAGGGGAATACTATGGCTACACCTTC.

A single count supports this clone. The genes are TRBV5-1 and TRBJ2-1; 8 nucleotides agree with TRBD2. The V gene's germline CDR1 is SGHRS and CDR2 YFSETQ. J lost 10 bases, V lost 0 bases, and 9 bases had no gene match. The CDR3 is 15 amino acids. CDR3 loop: CASSLVLAAGEEQFF. The DNA for the CDR3 is TGCGCCAGCAGCTTGGTACTAGCGGCCGGGGAGGAGCAGTTCTTC.

Here the CDR3 DNA reads TGTGCCAGCAGGGGACTAGCGGGAGACGGTAACATTCAGTACTTC. Translating gives CASRGLAGDGNIQYF. The chain is built from TRBV2 and TRBJ2-4, with 14 bases identical to TRBD2. J gave up 7 bases and V 6 bases, and 5 bases lay outside the gene matches. Germline V gene data show CDR1 as SNHLY and CDR2 as FYNNEI. This CDR3 has 15 residues.

V and J are TRBV3-1 (or the pseudogene TRBV3-2) and TRBJ2-1; D call uncertain. The CDR3 runs to 15 residues. Germline-derived CDR1 and CDR2 are LGHDT and YNNKEL (reference sequence). With 1 base removed from V and 1 base from J, the gap between germline ends came to 8 bases. In nucleotides, the CDR3 is TGTGCCAGCAGCCAAGGGATAGGGTCCTACAATGAGCAGTTCTTC. Protein product: CASSQGIGSYNEQFF.

The chain recombines TRBV3-1 (or the pseudogene TRBV3-2) with TRBJ2-1; 11 nucleotides line up with TRBD2. V lost 4 bases and J lost 4; bases outside the gene matches: 3. Germline lookup yields CDR1 LGHDT and CDR2 YNNKEL (reference sequence). This CDR3 comprises 15 residues. CDR3: CASSPLAGGYNEQFF. The DNA for the CDR3 is TGTGCCAGCAGCCCCCTAGCGGGAGGATACAATGAGCAGTTCTTC.

The V call is TRBV5-1, the J call TRBJ1-3; tentative D call: TRBD1 (6 bases). CDR3 length equals 15 residues. Germline V CDR1 and CDR2: SGHRS, YFSETQ. V was cut by 2 bases and J by 0 bases, with 9 bases left in between. CDR3 sequence (DNA): TGCGCCAGCAGCTTCACAGGGCTCTCTGGAAACACCATATATTTT. Amino acids: CASSFTGLSGNTIYF.

V gene TRBV28 combines with J gene TRBJ1-1; no firm D call. The V gene's germline CDR1 is MDHEN and CDR2 SYDVKM. V was shortened by 6 bases and J by 4 bases, with 9 bases between the two germline ends. This CDR3 has 12 amino acids. The CDR3: CASRIRGTEAFF. The CDR3, as DNA: TGTGCCAGCAGAATCCGAGGCACTGAAGCTTTCTTT.

This clone was observed a handful of times. V gene TRBV5-1 combines with J gene TRBJ2-7; TRBD1 aligns across 8 bases. From germline, CDR1 is SGHRS and CDR2 YFSETQ. The CDR3 contains 14 residues. The J segment lost 7 bases and the V segment lost 4 bases, leaving 10 bases of the junction unmatched. The CDR3 bases are TGCGCCAGCAGCAAGGACAGGGAGTCAGGGGAGCAGTACGTC. Its protein is CASSKDRESGEQYV.

CDR3 loop: CASSLDRSLNGYTF. In DNA, the CDR3 is TGTGCCAGCAGCTTAGACAGGTCCCTAAACGGCTACACCTTC. This sequence joins TRBV7-3 and TRBJ1-2; a possible D gene is TRBD1 (6 bases). Germline CDR1 and CDR2: SGHTA and FQGTGA. CDR3 length: 14 amino acids. Trimming took off 2 bases at V and 8 bases at J, with 15 bases between the two ends.

The chain couples TRBV5-1 to TRBJ2-1; D is ambiguous. The germline V and J ends were trimmed by 4 bases and 8 bases, with 10 bases remaining between them. The CDR3 loop spans 12 amino acids. Germline CDR1 is SGHRS and CDR2 is YFSETQ. Written as DNA, the CDR3 is TGCGCCAGCAGCACCCTCAACGATGAGCAGTTCTTC. Translated: CASSTLNDEQFF.

This sequence joins TRBV7-9 and TRBJ2-5; TRBD2 might be the D (6 bases). Trimming removed 5 bases from V and 5 bases from J, with 15 bases in between. The CDR3 runs 14 residues. CDR1 is SEHNR, CDR2 FQNEAQ, per germline (reference sequence). CDR3 nucleotides: TGTGCCAGCAGCCTGGGTGGGCTAGCGGAGACCCAGTACTTC. Protein sequence: CASSLGGLAETQYF.

V and J are TRBV4-1 and TRBJ2-3, with D uncertain. There are 13 residues in the CDR3. Germline CDR1 MGHRA, CDR2 YSYEKL. V was trimmed by 0 bases and J by 4 bases, leaving 5 bases between them. The CDR3, as DNA: TGCGCCAGCAGCCAAGATACGCCAGATACGCAGTATTTT. Translation gives CASSQDTPDTQYF.

V gene TRBV30 combines with J gene TRBJ1-3; D is undetermined. V lost 2 bases and J lost 0, with 11 bases in between. Per the germline V gene, CDR1 is GTSNPN and CDR2 is SVGIG (reference sequence). There are 15 residues in the CDR3. CDR3 in amino acids: CAWSIMGSSGNTIYF. As DNA, the CDR3 is TGTGCCTGGAGTATTATGGGGAGCTCTGGAAACACCATATATTTT.

The chain is built from TRBV6-5 and TRBJ2-1, with D possibly being TRBD2 (5 bases). The germline V and J ends were trimmed by 6 bases and 5 bases, with 11 bases remaining between them. Germline CDR1 and CDR2: MNHEY and SVGAGI. The CDR3 has 13 amino acids. Here the CDR3 reads CASRLVANNEQFF. The CDR3 DNA is TGTGCCAGCAGATTGGTAGCGAACAATGAGCAGTTCTTC.

The V and J genes are TRBV6-5 and TRBJ1-5; 8 nucleotides match TRBD1. Germline lookup yields CDR1 MNHEY and CDR2 SVGAGI. Unmatched junction bases numbered 9, after V lost 6 bases and J lost 5 bases. This CDR3 comprises 15 residues. The CDR3 sequence: CASRGQGAGDQPQHF. The CDR3 DNA reads TGTGCCAGCAGGGGTCAGGGGGCAGGAGATCAGCCCCAGCATTTT.

The rearrangement uses TRBV29-1 and TRBJ1-1, with 10 positions matching TRBD1. CDR3 length equals 16 residues. Looked up from germline, CDR1 is SQVTM and CDR2 is ANQGSEA. V lost 4 bases, J lost 4 bases, and 12 bases stayed unmatched. CDR3 amino acids: CSVAVTGGSFSTEAFF. DNA of the CDR3: TGCAGCGTTGCCGTGACAGGGGGCAGCTTTAGCACTGAAGCTTTCTTT.

In its sample, this clone was seen once. The chain has TRBV4-3 and TRBJ1-2, with D unclear. Germline V CDR1 and CDR2: LGHNA, YSLEER. The CDR3 is 13 amino acids. Trimming pared 4 bases from V and 8 bases from J, leaving 14 bases between. The CDR3 DNA follows: TGCGCCAGCAGCCCCTGGTTGGGCGGAGGCTACACCTTC. Translation: CASSPWLGGGYTF.

V usage is TRBV28 and J usage is TRBJ2-7, with 7 bases lining up with TRBD1. The CDR3 has 15 amino acids. CDR1 MDHEN and CDR2 SYDVKM come from the germline V gene. The V segment lost 1 base and the J segment 2 bases; nucleotides outside the gene matches: 5. CDR3 nucleotides: TGTGCCAGCAGTTTATTGATGGGACAGACCTACGAGCAGTACTTC. As protein: CASSLLMGQTYEQYF.

The chain links TRBV28 to TRBJ2-7, with no clear D. Germline V gene lookup returns CDR1 MDHEN and CDR2 SYDVKM. This CDR3 contains 15 residues. The V end lost 4 bases, the J end lost 7 bases, and 20 bases lay between the germline ends. CDR3 nucleotide sequence: TGTGCCAGCAGTTCGGCAGGTACTCCCCTAAAAGAGCAGTACGTC. Amino acid sequence: CASSSAGTPLKEQYV.

The chain links TRBV11-1 to TRBJ2-7; the match to TRBD2 covers 8 bases. V lost 9 bases and J lost 0; bases outside the gene matches: 7. This CDR3 is 14 amino acids long. Germline lookup yields CDR1 SGHAT and CDR2 FQDESV (reference sequence). The CDR3: CASGIAGLSYEQYF. As DNA, the CDR3 is TGTGCCAGTGGCATAGCGGGACTCTCCTACGAGCAGTACTTC.

This clone turned up a few times. The J gene is TRBJ1-4, the V gene TRBV7-2; D remains unclear. The CDR3 contains 15 residues. Germline V gene lookup returns CDR1 SGHTA and CDR2 FQGNSA. Trimming left V 0 bases short and J 5 bases short, with 10 bases between. CDR3: CASSLARQPNEKLFF. The DNA of the CDR3 is TGTGCCAGCAGCTTAGCGCGGCAGCCCAATGAAAAACTGTTTTTT.

This clone was counted only a few times. The chain recombines TRBV5-1 with TRBJ1-1, with D possibly TRBD1 on 5 matching bases. Looked up from germline, CDR1 is SGHRS and CDR2 is YFSETQ. V lost 4 bases to trimming and J lost 4 bases, with 17 bases between them. The length of the CDR3 is 15 residues. The CDR3: CASSAVGTRGTEAFF. Here the CDR3 DNA reads TGCGCCAGCAGCGCCGTGGGTACGAGGGGCACTGAAGCTTTCTTT.

V gene TRBV7-2 combines with J gene TRBJ1-3; weak D call: TRBD1 (6 bases). The CDR3 is 14 amino acids. V was trimmed by 5 bases and J by 8 bases, leaving 16 bases between them. Germline V gene lookup returns CDR1 SGHTA and CDR2 FQGNSA. The CDR3 here is CASSLTAQGHTIYF. CDR3 DNA: TGTGCCAGCAGCCTAACGGCACAGGGACACACCATATATTTT. The variable domain in full, with the rest retrieved from reference TRBV7-2 and TRBJ1-3, is GAGVSQSPSNKVTEKGKDVELRCDPISGHTALYWYRQSLGQGLEFLIYFQGNSAPDKSGLPSDRFSAERTGGSVSTLTIQRTQQEDSAVYLCASSLTAQGHTIYFGEGSWLTVV.

The rearrangement uses TRBV6-5 and TRBJ1-6, with a weak D call TRBD1 (5 bases). The CDR3 covers 15 residues. Trimming shortened V by 3 bases and J by 7 bases, and 13 bases separated the two germline ends. The germline CDR1 and CDR2 sequences are MNHEY and SVGAGI. CDR3 DNA sequence: TGTGCCAGCAGTTATTTGGGACTTAACAATTCACCCCTCCACTTT. Protein product: CASSYLGLNNSPLHF.

The chain links TRBV27 to TRBJ2-3; perhaps TRBD1 as D (6 bases). Germline-derived CDR1 and CDR2 are MNHEY and SMNVEV (reference sequence). V lost 6 bases and J lost 2, with 12 bases in between. The CDR3 covers 14 residues. CDR3 loop: CASRWGPFTDTQYF. In nucleotides, the CDR3 is TGTGCCAGCAGGTGGGGGCCCTTCACAGATACGCAGTATTTT.

This chain uses TRBV30 with TRBJ1-3; D is perhaps TRBD1 (5 bases). V was clipped by 1 base and J by 1 base, with 17 bases between them. CDR1 is GTSNPN and CDR2 is SVGIG in the germline V gene (reference sequence). The CDR3 is 17 residues long. CDR3 coding DNA: TGTGCCTGGAGTGAGAATCCGGGGCCGCTTTCTGGAAACACCATATATTTT. Residues: CAWSENPGPLSGNTIYF.